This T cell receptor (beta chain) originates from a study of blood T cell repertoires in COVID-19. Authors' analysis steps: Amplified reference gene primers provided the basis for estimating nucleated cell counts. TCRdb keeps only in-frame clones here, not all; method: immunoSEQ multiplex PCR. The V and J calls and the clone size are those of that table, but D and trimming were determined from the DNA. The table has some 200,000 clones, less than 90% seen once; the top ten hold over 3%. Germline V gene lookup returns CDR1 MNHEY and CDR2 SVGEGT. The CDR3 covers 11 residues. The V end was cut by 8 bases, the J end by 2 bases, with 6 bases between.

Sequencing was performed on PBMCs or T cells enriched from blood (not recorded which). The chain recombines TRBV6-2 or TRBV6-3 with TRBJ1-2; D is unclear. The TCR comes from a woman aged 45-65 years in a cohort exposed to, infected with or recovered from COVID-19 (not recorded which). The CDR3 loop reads CASGLNYGYTF. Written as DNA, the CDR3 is TGTGCCAGCGGCCTAAACTATGGCTACACCTTC.